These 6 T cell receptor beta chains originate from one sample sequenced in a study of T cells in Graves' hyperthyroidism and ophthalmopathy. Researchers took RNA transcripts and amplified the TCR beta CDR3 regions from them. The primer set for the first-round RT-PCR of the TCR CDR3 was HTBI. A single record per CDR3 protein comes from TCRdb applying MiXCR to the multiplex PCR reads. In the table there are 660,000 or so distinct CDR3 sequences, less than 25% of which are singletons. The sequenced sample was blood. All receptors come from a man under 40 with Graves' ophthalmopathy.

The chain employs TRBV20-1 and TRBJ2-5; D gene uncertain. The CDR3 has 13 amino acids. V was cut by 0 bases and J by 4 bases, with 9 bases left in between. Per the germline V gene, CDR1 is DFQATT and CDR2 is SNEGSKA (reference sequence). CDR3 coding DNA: TGCAGTGCTAGAGAAAGTCAGCGAGAGACCCAGTACTTC. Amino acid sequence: CSARESQRETQYF.

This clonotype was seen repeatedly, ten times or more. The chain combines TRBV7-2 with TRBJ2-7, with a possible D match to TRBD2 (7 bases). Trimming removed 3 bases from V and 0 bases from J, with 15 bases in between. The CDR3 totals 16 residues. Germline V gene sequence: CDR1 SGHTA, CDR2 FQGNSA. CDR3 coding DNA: TGTGCCAGCAGCTTCTTGGCGGGGGCCTTCTCCTACGAGCAGTACTTC. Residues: CASSFLAGAFSYEQYF.

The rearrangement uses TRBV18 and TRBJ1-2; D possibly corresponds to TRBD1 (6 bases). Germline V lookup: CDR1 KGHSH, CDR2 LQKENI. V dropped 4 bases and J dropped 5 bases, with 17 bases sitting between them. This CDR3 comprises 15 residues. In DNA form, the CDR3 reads TGTGCCAGCTCACAGAACCCCGGGACATCTTATGGCTACACCTTC. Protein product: CASSQNPGTSYGYTF.

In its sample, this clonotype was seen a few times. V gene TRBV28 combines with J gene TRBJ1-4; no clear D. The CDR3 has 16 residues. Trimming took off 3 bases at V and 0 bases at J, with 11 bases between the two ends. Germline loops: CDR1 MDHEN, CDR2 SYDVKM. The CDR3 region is CASSLHLVATNEKLFF. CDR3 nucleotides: TGTGCCAGCAGTTTGCACTTGGTTGCAACTAATGAAAAACTGTTTTTT.

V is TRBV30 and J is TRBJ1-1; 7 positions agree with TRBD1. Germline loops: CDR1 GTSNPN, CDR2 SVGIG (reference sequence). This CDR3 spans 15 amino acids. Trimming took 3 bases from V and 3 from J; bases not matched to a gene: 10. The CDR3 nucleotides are TGTGCCTGGAGCCGAGGACAGGCCCTTTACACTGAAGCTTTCTTT. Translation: CAWSRGQALYTEAFF.

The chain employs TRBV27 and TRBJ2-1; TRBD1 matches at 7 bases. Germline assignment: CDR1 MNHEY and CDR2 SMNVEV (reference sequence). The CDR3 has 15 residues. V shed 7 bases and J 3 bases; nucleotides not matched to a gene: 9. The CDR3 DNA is TGTGCCAGCACCACAAGGGGGACAGACTACAATGAGCAGTTCTTC. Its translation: CASTTRGTDYNEQFF.